The 8 T cell receptor beta chains below come from one sample, sequenced in a study of cytomegalovirus exposure and HLA in healthy donors. In the PCR, 60 Vbeta and 13 Jbeta primers were used. The table came from immunoSEQ multiplex PCR; TCRdb's copy has only in-frame clones and leaves some out. The data show some 110,000 clones, approximately 71% seen once. Sequencing used PBMCs. The source is a middle-aged man in good health and CMV-seronegative.

The rearrangement links TRBV5-1 to TRBJ1-4, with 9 bases identical to TRBD1. Germline-derived CDR1 and CDR2 are SGHRS and YFSETQ. J gave up 8 bases and V 1 base, and 3 bases lay outside the gene matches. The CDR3 length is 14 residues. The CDR3 loop reads CASSLLQGAEKLFF. DNA for the CDR3: TGCGCCAGCAGCTTGCTACAGGGGGCGGAAAAACTGTTTTTT.

This chain uses TRBV27 with TRBJ2-2; 15 bases line up with TRBD2. Germline lookup yields CDR1 MNHEY and CDR2 SMNVEV (reference sequence). The CDR3 has 18 residues. V gave up 4 bases and J gave up 4 bases; unmatched junction bases: 7. The CDR3 spells CASSSGLAGGLITGELFF. The CDR3 nucleotides read TGTGCCAGCAGTTCGGGACTAGCGGGGGGCTTGATCACCGGGGAGCTGTTTTTT.

V usage is TRBV7-2 and J usage is TRBJ2-5; 9 bases are a match to TRBD1. The V gene's germline CDR1 is SGHTA and CDR2 FQGNSA. The length of the CDR3 is 15 residues. J was trimmed by 5 bases and V by 0 bases; bases with no gene match: 4. The CDR3 protein is CASSLARDRVETQYF. CDR3 coding DNA: TGTGCCAGCAGCTTAGCTAGGGACAGGGTGGAGACCCAGTACTTC.

This clone is a singleton in its sample. J is TRBJ1-5 and V is TRBV2; 8 bases are shared with TRBD1. Germline assignment: CDR1 SNHLY and CDR2 FYNNEI. After removal of 4 bases from V and 7 bases from J, the junction contained 3 bases not matched to a gene. The CDR3 is made up of 13 amino acids. In DNA, the CDR3 is TGTGCCAGCAGTGTGACAGGGGACCAGCCCCAGCATTTT. As protein: CASSVTGDQPQHF.

The chain links TRBV7-8 to TRBJ1-4, with 10 bases aligning to TRBD1. After removal of 5 bases from V and 7 bases from J, the junction contained 7 bases not matched to a gene. Germline loops: CDR1 SGHVS, CDR2 FQNEAQ. The CDR3 loop spans 15 amino acids. The CDR3 loop is CASSRGQGMIEKLFF. CDR3 in DNA: TGTGCCAGCAGCAGGGGACAGGGGATGATTGAAAAACTGTTTTTT.

The rearrangement joins TRBV4-1 to TRBJ1-2; possibly TRBD1 for D (5 bases). CDR3 size: 13 residues. V was clipped by 4 bases and J by 5 bases, with 11 bases between them. Germline CDR1 and CDR2: MGHRA and YSYEKL. The CDR3 DNA reads as TGCGCCAGCAGCCTTATAGGGGTTTATGGCTACACCTTC. Amino acids: CASSLIGVYGYTF.

The DNA for the CDR3 is TGTGCCAGCAGTGACTCTGCAGGGGGCAATGGCTACACCTTC. This codes for CASSDSAGGNGYTF. The V gene is TRBV6-1, the J gene TRBJ1-2; TRBD1 agrees at 8 bases. The J segment lost 6 bases and the V segment lost 3 bases, leaving 6 bases of the junction unmatched. Germline values: CDR1 MNHNS, CDR2 SASEGT. The CDR3 runs to 14 residues.

V is TRBV5-7 and J is TRBJ2-5; possibly TRBD1 for D (5 bases). TRBV5-7 is noted as an ORF with a role that remains uncertain. Trimming left V 1 base short and J 3 bases short, with 7 bases between. CDR3 length: 13 amino acids. The CDR3: CASSLLGEETQYF. DNA of the CDR3: TGTGCCAGCAGCTTGCTAGGGGAAGAGACCCAGTACTTC.